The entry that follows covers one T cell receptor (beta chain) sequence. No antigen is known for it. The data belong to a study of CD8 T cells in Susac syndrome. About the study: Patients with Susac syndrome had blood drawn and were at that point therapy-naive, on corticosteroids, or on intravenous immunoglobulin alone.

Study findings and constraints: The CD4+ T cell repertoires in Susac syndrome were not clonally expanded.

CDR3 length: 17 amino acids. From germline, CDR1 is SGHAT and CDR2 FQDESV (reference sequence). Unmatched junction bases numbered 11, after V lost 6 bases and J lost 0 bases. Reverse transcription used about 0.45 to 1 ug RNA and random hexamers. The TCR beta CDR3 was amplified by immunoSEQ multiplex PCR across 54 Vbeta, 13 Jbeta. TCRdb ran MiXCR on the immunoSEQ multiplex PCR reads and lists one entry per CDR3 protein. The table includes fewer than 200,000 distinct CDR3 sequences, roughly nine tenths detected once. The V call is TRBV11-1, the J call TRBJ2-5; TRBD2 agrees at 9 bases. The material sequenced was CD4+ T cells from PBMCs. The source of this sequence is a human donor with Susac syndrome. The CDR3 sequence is CASRPRLAERYQETQYF. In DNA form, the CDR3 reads TGTGCCAGCAGACCTAGACTAGCGGAGAGGTACCAAGAGACCCAGTACTTC.